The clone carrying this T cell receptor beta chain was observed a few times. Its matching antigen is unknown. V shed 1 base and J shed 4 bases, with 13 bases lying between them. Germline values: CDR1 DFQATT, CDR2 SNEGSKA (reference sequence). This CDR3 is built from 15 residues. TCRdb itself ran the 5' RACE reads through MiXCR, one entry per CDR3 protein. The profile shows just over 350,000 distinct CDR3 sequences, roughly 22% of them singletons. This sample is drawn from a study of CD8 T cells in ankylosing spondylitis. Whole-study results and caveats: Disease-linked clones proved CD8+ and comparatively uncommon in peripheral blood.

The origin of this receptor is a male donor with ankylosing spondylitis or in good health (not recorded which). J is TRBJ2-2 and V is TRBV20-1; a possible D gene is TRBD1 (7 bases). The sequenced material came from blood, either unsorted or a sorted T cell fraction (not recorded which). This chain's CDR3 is CSARAGGQITGELFF. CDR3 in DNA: TGCAGTGCTAGAGCCGGGGGACAGATCACCGGGGAGCTGTTTTTT.